This T cell receptor (beta chain) was sequenced during a study of blood T cells in healthy people across ages. Germline assignment: CDR1 DFQATT and CDR2 SNEGSKA (reference sequence). There are 16 residues in the CDR3. V was clipped by 0 bases and J by 4 bases, with 15 bases between them. This clonotype has more than one count but fewer than ten. Using a J-beta primer mix together with a sample-barcoded 5' primer, a second PCR was run for about 6 to 12 cycles. Each CDR3 protein is one row after TCRdb ran MiXCR on the 5' RACE reads. The repertoire holds over 950,000 distinct CDR3 sequences, with more than 30% as singletons.

The receptor comes from a young man in good health. The specimen sequenced was blood. The chain couples TRBV20-1 to TRBJ1-4; no clear D gene. The CDR3 nucleotides read TGCAGTGCTAGAGATCTGGTCCCAGGCCGTAATGAAAAACTGTTTTTT. The encoded protein is CSARDLVPGRNEKLFF.